The 27 T cell receptor beta chains in this list originate from one sample, sequenced in a study of T cells in Graves' hyperthyroidism and ophthalmopathy. The source material, RNA transcripts, was used to amplify TCR beta CDR3 regions. A first-round RT-PCR of the TCR CDR3 used the HTBI primer set. Each CDR3 protein is one row after TCRdb ran MiXCR on the multiplex PCR reads. The table lists approximately 400,000 distinct CDR3 sequences, around a sixth of them singletons. The material sequenced was blood. Receptors were obtained from a woman younger than 30 with Graves' hyperthyroidism.

This clonotype was counted many times. The gene calls are TRBV20-1 and TRBJ2-7, with 8 bases aligning to TRBD1. J was trimmed by 3 bases and V by 0 bases; bases with no gene match: 4. Germline CDR1 is DFQATT and CDR2 is SNEGSKA (reference sequence). This CDR3 has 14 amino acids. CDR3 nucleotide sequence: TGCAGTGCTAGAGATGCAGGGGGCTACTACGAGCAGTACTTC. Residues: CSARDAGGYYEQYF.

J is TRBJ1-2 and V is TRBV28, with TRBD1 as a possible D gene (5 bases). Looked up from germline, CDR1 is MDHEN and CDR2 is SYDVKM. The CDR3 runs 12 residues. This CDR3 is CASQAQGYGYTF. The CDR3 nucleotides are TGTGCGAGTCAGGCCCAGGGCTATGGCTACACCTTC.

This clonotype was recorded at least ten times. The J gene is TRBJ2-3, the V gene TRBV3-1, with D hard to call. The CDR3 extends over 15 amino acids. Germline CDR1 and CDR2: LGHDT and YNNKEL (reference sequence). V was pared by 0 bases and J by 4 bases, with 11 bases between. The CDR3 region has the DNA TGTGCCAGCAGCCAAGATTTGGCGGAGCCAGATACGCAGTATTTT. As protein: CASSQDLAEPDTQYF.

This clonotype occurred many times. The chain is built from TRBV28 and TRBJ1-3; D unclear. The CDR3 loop spans 15 amino acids. Trimming took 2 bases from V and 1 from J, leaving 9 bases between them. Germline CDR1 MDHEN, CDR2 SYDVKM. Here the CDR3 DNA reads TGTGCCAGCAGTTTAGGCCCCCAGTCTGGAAACACCATATATTTT. Its translation is CASSLGPQSGNTIYF.

This clonotype was observed a few times. The chain is built from TRBV6-1 and TRBJ1-2; 8 bases match TRBD1. In germline, CDR1 is MNHNS, CDR2 SASEGT. V shed 10 bases and J 8 bases; nucleotides not matched to a gene: 9. CDR3 size: 12 residues. CDR3 DNA sequence: TGTGCCACTTCGACAGGGGCGGGGGGCTACACCTTC. It yields the protein CATSTGAGGYTF.

This clonotype came up a few times. J is TRBJ2-1 and V is TRBV19; D possibly uses TRBD1 or TRBD2 (6 bases each). The CDR3 is 16 residues long. Looked up from germline, CDR1 is LNHDA and CDR2 is SQIVND (reference sequence). The germline V and J ends were trimmed by 5 bases and 0 bases, with 14 bases remaining between them. The CDR3 protein is CASSDGGTLSYNEQFF. CDR3 DNA sequence: TGTGCCAGTAGTGACGGGGGCACCCTCTCCTACAATGAGCAGTTCTTC.

V is TRBV20-1 and J is TRBJ2-2, with 7 bases matching TRBD1. J was trimmed by 3 bases and V by 0 bases; bases with no gene match: 7. The germline CDR1 and CDR2 sequences are DFQATT and SNEGSKA (reference sequence). The CDR3 runs 16 residues. The CDR3 DNA is TGCAGTGCTAGAGATTTGCGACAGGGCGACACCGGGGAGCTGTTTTTT. This codes for CSARDLRQGDTGELFF.

At least ten counts were recorded for this clonotype. This chain connects TRBV27 to TRBJ2-3; 7 positions agree with TRBD1. This CDR3 spans 15 amino acids. V dropped 6 bases and J dropped 1; count of bases not matched to a gene: 7. Germline V gene data show CDR1 as MNHEY and CDR2 as SMNVEV (reference sequence). CDR3 amino acids: CASRRAGGGTDTQYF. CDR3 coding DNA: TGTGCCAGCAGGAGGGCAGGGGGAGGCACAGATACGCAGTATTTT.

In this sample, this clonotype turned up many times. The chain employs TRBV12-3 or TRBV12-4 and TRBJ2-3; 10 bases are a match to TRBD2. V was pared by 6 bases and J by 5 bases, with 5 bases of the junction left unmatched. This CDR3 is 14 amino acids long. CDR3 in amino acids: CASSYGLAVDTQYF. The CDR3 DNA sequence: TGTGCCAGCAGCTACGGACTAGCGGTAGATACGCAGTATTTT.

The sample holds a few counts of this clonotype. This sequence joins TRBV27 and TRBJ2-5; 9 positions match TRBD1. Germline trimming cut 5 bases from V and 5 bases from J; bases unmatched to any gene: 6. CDR1 MNHEY and CDR2 SMNVEV come from the germline V gene (reference sequence). The CDR3 runs to 14 residues. CDR3 DNA sequence: TGTGCCAGCAGTGTATTCGGACAGGGGGAGACCCAGTACTTC. Its protein product is CASSVFGQGETQYF.

This clonotype was detected once. A junction end diverges from the germline sequence, so it may reflect a read error. The chain has TRBV6-5 and TRBJ1-1, with a weak D call TRBD1 (5 bases). The CDR3 totals 11 residues. CDR1 MNHEY and CDR2 SVGAGI come from the germline V gene. DNA for the CDR3: TGTGCCGGCAGTTTGAGGGGTGAAGCTTTCTTT. Translation gives CAGSLRGEAFF.

This clonotype was seen only a few times. The rearrangement uses TRBV5-6 and TRBJ1-1; D call uncertain. CDR3 size: 14 residues. Germline V gene data show CDR1 as SGHDT and CDR2 as YYEEEE. V was trimmed by 1 base and J by 1 base, leaving 8 bases between them. The CDR3 sequence is CASSLSRRNTEAFF. In nucleotides, the CDR3 is TGTGCCAGCAGCTTGAGCCGGAGGAACACTGAAGCTTTCTTT.

This clonotype was counted ten times or more. The V gene is TRBV2, the J gene TRBJ2-7, with D uncertain. The CDR3 covers 16 residues. V was pared by 7 bases and J by 6 bases, with 25 bases between. CDR1 SNHLY and CDR2 FYNNEI come from the germline V gene. This CDR3 reads CASTFDLTSPPREQYF. Here the CDR3 DNA reads TGTGCCAGCACCTTCGACCTGACCTCCCCGCCCCGCGAGCAGTACTTC.

This chain connects TRBV7-2 to TRBJ1-1, with D possibly being TRBD1 (5 bases). Per the germline V gene, CDR1 is SGHTA and CDR2 is FQGNSA. This CDR3 is 14 amino acids long. V lost 5 bases to trimming and J lost 1 base, with 11 bases between them. CDR3 nucleotide sequence: TGTGCCAGCAGCAAGGGGAATTGGAACACTGAAGCTTTCTTT. It codes for CASSKGNWNTEAFF.

This clonotype was counted ten times or more. This chain connects TRBV4-1 to TRBJ2-7; no clear D gene. Between the trimmed V and J ends, which lost 0 bases and 9 bases, there was a span of 9 bases. This CDR3 region has 12 residues. The germline gives CDR1 MGHRA, CDR2 YSYEKL. The CDR3 bases are TGCGCCAGCAGCCAAGAATGGCATAGGCAGTACTTC. Translating gives CASSQEWHRQYF.

In this sample, this clonotype turned up many times. The gene calls are TRBV20-1 and TRBJ1-1; perhaps TRBD1 as D (6 bases). The germline V and J ends were trimmed by 0 bases and 4 bases, with 15 bases remaining between them. The CDR3 covers 15 residues. Germline CDR1 reads DFQATT; CDR2 reads SNEGSKA (reference sequence). This CDR3 is CSARDLTGSPTEAFF. The CDR3 DNA reads as TGCAGTGCTAGAGATCTCACAGGGTCGCCCACTGAAGCTTTCTTT.

This clonotype was recorded at least ten times. The chain employs TRBV28 and TRBJ1-2; no reliable D call. V was trimmed by 3 bases and J by 2 bases, leaving 7 bases between them. Looked up from germline, CDR1 is MDHEN and CDR2 is SYDVKM. This CDR3 has 13 amino acids. In nucleotides, the CDR3 is TGTGCCAGCAGTTTGGCAGCAAACTATGGCTACACCTTC. Its protein product is CASSLAANYGYTF.

This clonotype was picked up a small number of times. This rearrangement joins TRBV20-1 to TRBJ2-2; D gene uncertain. The V end was cut by 4 bases, the J end by 6 bases, with 15 bases between. The CDR3 loop spans 14 amino acids. The V gene's germline CDR1 is DFQATT and CDR2 SNEGSKA (reference sequence). The DNA of the CDR3 is TGCAGTGCTAATAACGCTAAATACTCCGGGGAGCTGTTTTTT. It translates to CSANNAKYSGELFF.

This chain joins TRBV19 and TRBJ2-5; D is uncertain. The CDR3 sequence is 13 residues long. Trimming cost V 2 bases and J 9 bases, with 13 bases left between them. Per germline, CDR1 LNHDA and CDR2 SQIVND (reference sequence). CDR3 coding DNA: TGTGCCAGTAGTATACGGGTGGATGGGTCCCAGTACTTC. Amino acid sequence: CASSIRVDGSQYF.

This clonotype was detected a few times. This chain joins TRBV6-1 and TRBJ2-6, with a possible D match to TRBD1 (5 bases). V lost 6 bases, J lost 0 bases, and 12 bases lay in between. The CDR3 has 16 amino acids. The germline V gene has CDR1 MNHNS and CDR2 SASEGT. In nucleotides, the CDR3 is TGTGCCAGCAGCCGACAGCCCTTCTCTGGGGCCAACGTCCTGACTTTC. This codes for CASSRQPFSGANVLTF.

Ten or more counts support this clonotype. V is TRBV12-3 or TRBV12-4 and J is TRBJ1-5, with D unclear. CDR3 size: 15 residues. V lost 1 base, J lost 0 bases, and 7 bases lay in between. CDR3 DNA: TGTGCCAGCAGTTTAGGGGTATCTAGCAATCAGCCCCAGCATTTT. Its protein is CASSLGVSSNQPQHF.

The chain joins TRBV5-8 to TRBJ1-3, with D uncertain. V gave up 0 bases and J gave up 1 base, with 8 bases separating them. The CDR3 runs 15 residues. From germline, CDR1 is SGHTS and CDR2 YDEGEE. The CDR3 DNA is TGTGCCAGCAGCTTGGACGGGAGGTCTGGAAACACCATATATTTT. It specifies CASSLDGRSGNTIYF.

The sample holds many counts of this clonotype. The chain carries TRBV19 and TRBJ1-5; 8 bases match TRBD1. The trim removed 6 bases at V and 2 bases at J, leaving 6 bases unmatched. Germline V gene sequence: CDR1 LNHDA, CDR2 SQIVND (reference sequence). The CDR3 consists of 15 residues. CDR3 sequence: CASRGGQGGNQPQHF. The CDR3 DNA reads TGTGCCAGTAGGGGTGGACAGGGCGGCAATCAGCCCCAGCATTTT. The full variable domain, completed using reference TRBV19 and TRBJ1-5, is DGGITQSPKYLFRKEGQNVTLSCEQNLNHDAMYWYRQDPGQGLRLIYYSQIVNDFQKGDIAEGYSVSREKKESFPLTVTSAQKNPTAFYLCASRGGQGGNQPQHFGDGTRLSIL.

This chain joins TRBV29-1 and TRBJ1-2; maybe TRBD1 (6 bases). This CDR3 is 10 amino acids long. The V gene lost 5 bases and the J gene lost 8 bases, with 9 bases spanning the gap. CDR1 is SQVTM, CDR2 ANQGSEA, per germline. This CDR3 reads CSVKGGGYTF. CDR3 DNA sequence: TGCAGCGTTAAGGGGGGGGGCTACACCTTC. Supplemented by reference TRBV29-1 and TRBJ1-2, the full variable domain reads SAVISQKPSRDICQRGTSLTIQCQVDSQVTMMFWYRQQPGQSLTLIATANQGSEATYESGFVIDKFPISRPNLTFSTLTVSNMSPEDSSIYLCSVKGGGYTFGSGTRLTVV.

This clonotype came up many times. The chain has TRBV7-9 and TRBJ2-7, with 9 positions matching TRBD1. J was trimmed by 1 base and V by 5 bases; bases with no gene match: 6. The CDR3 has 15 amino acids. Per germline, CDR1 SEHNR and CDR2 FQNEAQ (reference sequence). The CDR3 DNA sequence: TGTGCCAGCAGCAAATGGGGACAGGGATCCTACGAGCAGTACTTC. Encoded protein: CASSKWGQGSYEQYF.

The chain carries TRBV19 and TRBJ1-5; D is uncertain. Germline V gene data show CDR1 as LNHDA and CDR2 as SQIVND (reference sequence). The CDR3 runs to 13 residues. Between the trimmed V and J ends, which lost 6 bases and 6 bases, there was a span of 12 bases. The CDR3 nucleotides read TGTGCCAGTAGCAAAGGACTAGCTCAGCCCCAGCATTTT. It translates to CASSKGLAQPQHF.

This sequence joins TRBV7-9 and TRBJ1-2; D may be TRBD1 (6 bases). The CDR3 has 15 amino acids. Trimming took off 1 base at V and 8 bases at J, with 17 bases between the two ends. Per the germline V gene, CDR1 is SEHNR and CDR2 is FQNEAQ (reference sequence). This CDR3 reads CASSLGENRAEGYTF. CDR3 DNA: TGTGCCAGCAGCTTAGGGGAAAACAGGGCGGAAGGCTACACCTTC.